These 31 T cell receptor beta chains share one sample of origin, sequenced in a study of low-dose radiotherapy and immunotherapy resistance in tumors. Alpha- and beta-chain coverage of first-strand cDNA came from TRAV- and TRBV-specific primers. TCR amplification ran 20 PCR cycles using constant-region and V-primer adapter primers. Each CDR3 protein is one row after TCRdb ran MiXCR on the reads. Of tens of thousands of distinct CDR3 sequences in the sample, about 18% were seen once. Noted time point: before trial treatment. The source was PBMCs, collected before treatment. The source is a male donor with prostate cancer.

This clonotype was picked up many times. This chain joins TRBV21-1 and TRBJ2-7; TRBD1 is taken as the D call from the table, unchecked against the DNA. TRBV21-1 is described as a pseudogene. CDR3 length: 20 amino acids. The CDR3 nucleotides read TGTGCCAGCAGCAAACTCCGCTGGGACAGGGGGGTCCCCCGGCCCTACGAGCAGTACTTC. It codes for CASSKLRWDRGVPRPYEQYF.

The chain couples TRBV2 to TRBJ1-2; no clear D gene. The germline V gene has CDR1 SNHLY and CDR2 FYNNEI. The CDR3 is 12 amino acids. Trimming removed 7 bases at V and 8 bases at J, with 14 bases between. The CDR3 here is CASTVAQKGYTF. The CDR3, as DNA: TGTGCCAGCACTGTCGCACAGAAGGGCTACACCTTC.

This clonotype was counted ten times or more. CDR3 region: CASSQSNWEKCTQYF. CDR3 coding DNA: TGCGCCAGCAGTCAATCAAATTGGGAGAAGTGTACGCAGTATTTT. The J gene is TRBJ2-3, the V gene TRBV23-1; possible D gene TRBD2, 5 bases. TRBV23-1 is an open reading frame, and its role is uncertain. The CDR3 extends over 15 amino acids. The V end lost 0 bases, the J end lost 8 bases, and 15 bases lay between the germline ends.

This clonotype was seen at least ten times. This sequence joins TRBV7-3 and TRBJ2-6; no clear D. V was trimmed by 5 bases and J by 0 bases, leaving 17 bases between them. The CDR3 has 18 residues. CDR1 is SGHTA and CDR2 is FQGTGA in the germline V gene. This chain's CDR3 is CASSPGHTETSGANVLTF. DNA of the CDR3: TGTGCCAGCAGCCCCGGTCACACAGAGACCTCTGGGGCCAACGTCCTGACTTTC. Full variable domain (outside the CDR3, taken from reference TRBV7-3 and TRBJ2-6): GAGVSQTPSNKVTEKGKYVELRCDPISGHTALYWYRQSLGQGPEFLIYFQGTGAADDSGLPNDRFFAVRPEGSVSTLKIQRTERGDSAVYLCASSPGHTETSGANVLTFGAGSRLTVL.

This clonotype was counted many times. The chain combines TRBV5-5 with TRBJ2-5; weak D call: TRBD2 (5 bases). Trimming pared 2 bases from V and 5 bases from J, leaving 13 bases between. Germline V gene sequence: CDR1 SGHKS, CDR2 YYEKEE (reference sequence). This CDR3 has 14 amino acids. The CDR3 DNA reads TGTGCCAGCAGCTTCAGCTCCCCGGGGGAGACCCAGTACTTC. Its translation: CASSFSSPGETQYF.

This clonotype was seen ten or more times. This rearrangement joins TRBV2 to TRBJ2-1, with 7 bases that match TRBD1. Germline V gives CDR1 SNHLY, CDR2 FYNNEI. The ends lost 11 bases at V and 9 bases at J; junction bases unmatched: 22. The CDR3 totals 16 residues. Here the CDR3 DNA reads TGTGCCGTATACCCCTTTACAGGGGAGCTAGACACTGAGCAGTTCTTC. It specifies CAVYPFTGELDTEQFF.

Ten or more counts support this clonotype. The chain recombines TRBV9 with TRBJ2-1, with D possibly TRBD2 on 7 matching bases. The germline V gene encodes CDR1 SGDLS and CDR2 YYNGEE. The CDR3 is 16 amino acids. V lost 3 bases, J lost 0 bases, and 13 bases lay in between. The CDR3 loop reads CASSAAGASSYNEQFF. Here the CDR3 DNA reads TGTGCCAGCAGCGCCGCGGGGGCTTCCTCCTACAATGAGCAGTTCTTC.

This clonotype was counted ten times or more. V usage is TRBV2 and J usage is TRBJ1-2; the match to TRBD1 covers 10 bases. V lost 7 bases to trimming and J lost 4 bases; unmatched junction nucleotides: 12. The CDR3 is made up of 16 amino acids. The germline V gene encodes CDR1 SNHLY and CDR2 FYNNEI. The CDR3 is CASTRTRQGAGYGYTF. DNA of the CDR3: TGTGCCAGCACCCGAACTAGACAGGGGGCTGGCTATGGCTACACCTTC. The entire variable domain, with the rest obtained from reference TRBV2 and TRBJ1-2, is as follows: EPEVTQTPSHQVTQMGQEVILRCVPISNHLYFYWYRQILGQKVEFLVSFYNNEISEKSEIFDDQFSVERPDGSNFTLKIRSTKLEDSAMYFCASTRTRQGAGYGYTFGSGTRLTVV.

Note on this clonotype: A far larger clone lies a single base away; this is likely a read error. The J gene is TRBJ2-1, the V gene TRBV12-5; D remains unclear. Germline values: CDR1 LGHNT, CDR2 FRNRAP. The CDR3 has 11 amino acids. Between the trimmed V and J ends, which lost 4 bases and 10 bases, there was a span of 8 bases. The DNA for the CDR3 is TGTGCTAGTGGTTCGTTGGACGAGCAGTTCTTC. It yields the protein CASGSLDEQFF.

This clonotype was seen many times. The chain links TRBV5-1 to TRBJ2-1; no reliable D call. The CDR3 consists of 13 residues. Per the germline V gene, CDR1 is SGHRS and CDR2 is YFSETQ. V was clipped by 4 bases and J by 6 bases, with 11 bases between them. The CDR3 DNA reads TGCGCCAGCAGCCCGGGTACCCCCAATGAGCAGTTCTTC. It codes for CASSPGTPNEQFF. The complete variable domain, with remaining parts taken from reference TRBV5-1 and TRBJ2-1, reads KAGVTQTPRYLIKTRGQQVTLSCSPISGHRSVSWYQQTPGQGLQFLFEYFSETQRNKGNFPGRFSGRQFSNSRSEMNVSTLELGDSALYLCASSPGTPNEQFFGPGTRLTVL.

This clonotype was seen ten or more times. The V gene is TRBV5-1, the J gene TRBJ1-1, with TRBD1 matching 10 bases. This CDR3 is built from 17 residues. The germline V gene encodes CDR1 SGHRS and CDR2 YFSETQ. The V and J ends lost 4 bases and 0 bases, in that order; junction bases with no gene match: 9. For the CDR3, the DNA is TGCGCCAGCAGCGCGTCGGGACAGGGGTTCCTGAACACTGAAGCTTTCTTT. It codes for CASSASGQGFLNTEAFF. Supplemented by reference TRBV5-1 and TRBJ1-1, the full variable domain reads KAGVTQTPRYLIKTRGQQVTLSCSPISGHRSVSWYQQTPGQGLQFLFEYFSETQRNKGNFPGRFSGRQFSNSRSEMNVSTLELGDSALYLCASSASGQGFLNTEAFFGQGTRLTVV.

There are many counts of this clonotype. The chain recombines TRBV19 with TRBJ2-1; 7 bases are a match to TRBD2. The germline gives CDR1 LNHDA, CDR2 SQIVND (reference sequence). V gave up 1 base and J gave up 2 bases; unmatched junction bases: 2. This CDR3 has 15 residues. The CDR3 is CASSIGGGAYNEQFF. The CDR3 DNA is TGTGCCAGTAGTATAGGTGGGGGGGCCTACAATGAGCAGTTCTTC.

There are many counts of this clonotype. The rearrangement joins TRBV7-8 to TRBJ2-7; either TRBD1 or TRBD2 may fit D (5 bases each). Trimming removed 4 bases from V and 3 bases from J, with 19 bases in between. The germline V gene has CDR1 SGHVS and CDR2 FQNEAQ. The CDR3 is 16 amino acids. This CDR3 reads CASSSLRDRRGYEQYF. CDR3 nucleotide sequence: TGTGCCAGCAGCTCACTCCGGGACCGCAGAGGCTACGAGCAGTACTTC.

Turning to this clonotype: Mismatch with germline at one junction end may stem from a read error. The chain is built from TRBV4-3 and TRBJ1-1; D remains unclear. Germline V gives CDR1 LGHNA, CDR2 YSLEER. The CDR3 covers 12 residues. The CDR3 sequence: CASSFMNAEAFF. In DNA form, the CDR3 reads TGCGCCAGCAGCTTTATGAACGCTGAAGCTTTCTTT.

This clonotype has a count of ten or more. The rearrangement joins TRBV4-1 to TRBJ2-7, with D tentatively TRBD2 (6 bases). In germline, CDR1 is MGHRA, CDR2 YSYEKL. Trimming cost V 0 bases and J 0 bases, with 15 bases left between them. The CDR3 has 17 amino acids. The CDR3 DNA sequence: TGCGCCAGCAGCCAAGATTGGGGTGGGGGGAGCTCCTACGAGCAGTACTTC. Its protein product is CASSQDWGGGSSYEQYF.

The table lists this clonotype with many counts. This CDR3 reads CASSYSNPGRSSYNSPLHF. In nucleotides, the CDR3 is TGTGCCAGCAGTTACTCGAACCCGGGACGGAGCTCCTATAATTCACCCCTCCACTTT. The V gene is TRBV6-6, the J gene TRBJ1-6; tentatively, D is TRBD1 (5 bases). V was trimmed by 0 bases and J by 0 bases, leaving 15 bases between them. The CDR3 has 19 amino acids. Germline-derived CDR1 and CDR2 are MNHNY and SVGAGI (reference sequence).

This clonotype was seen repeatedly, ten times or more. V and J are TRBV7-2 and TRBJ1-3; D is uncertain. Germline lookup yields CDR1 SGHTA and CDR2 FQGNSA. The CDR3 length is 16 residues. V shed 2 bases and J shed 0 bases, with 11 bases lying between them. The CDR3 reads CASSLRVRGSGNTIYF. The CDR3, as DNA: TGTGCCAGCAGCTTACGTGTGCGGGGCTCTGGAAACACCATATATTTT.

This clonotype occurred many times. The V call is TRBV2, the J call TRBJ1-5, with 12 bases identical to TRBD1. Germline V gene data show CDR1 as SNHLY and CDR2 as FYNNEI. The CDR3 runs to 18 residues. With 6 bases clipped from V and 1 base from J, the junction kept 10 bases outside the gene matches. The DNA of the CDR3 is TGTGCCAGCAGAACCGGGACAGGGGGCGGTGGGAGCAATCAGCCCCAGCATTTT. Translated, it gives CASRTGTGGGGSNQPQHF.

The table lists this clonotype with many counts. The V call is TRBV11-3, the J call TRBJ2-5; D is perhaps TRBD1 or TRBD2 (5 bases each). Germline V CDR1 and CDR2: SGHNT, YENEEA. The V end lost 4 bases, the J end lost 1 base, and 13 bases lay between the germline ends. The CDR3 spans 15 residues. The CDR3 sequence: CASSSRGGGQETQYF. CDR3 in DNA: TGTGCCAGCAGCTCTAGGGGCGGAGGCCAAGAGACCCAGTACTTC.

This clonotype was observed a handful of times. Only one base separates this from a far larger clonotype, so it likely reflects a read error. The genes are TRBV6-5 and TRBJ1-4; D is unresolved. Germline CDR1 and CDR2: MNHEY and SVGAGI. CDR3 length: 18 amino acids. The CDR3 loop reads CTSSYSRSAGRHNEKLFF. The CDR3 nucleotides read TGTACCAGCAGTTACTCGAGATCCGCTGGGCGGCATAATGAAAAACTGTTTTTT.

This clonotype was recorded at least ten times. The chain has TRBV6-2 or TRBV6-3 and TRBJ2-3; maybe TRBD2 (6 bases). The CDR3 contains 14 residues. Germline V lookup: CDR1 MNHEY, CDR2 SVGEGT. The V gene lost 5 bases and the J gene lost 3 bases, with 12 bases spanning the gap. The CDR3 sequence is CASSVLGGTDTQYF. CDR3 DNA: TGTGCCAGCAGTGTACTCGGGGGTACAGATACGCAGTATTTT.

The chain is built from TRBV19 and TRBJ1-1; possible D gene TRBD1, 5 bases. The CDR3 sequence is 14 residues long. Germline V gene data show CDR1 as LNHDA and CDR2 as SQIVND (reference sequence). Trimming shortened V by 7 bases and J by 3 bases, and 15 bases separated the two germline ends. This chain's CDR3 is CASTPGGTYTEAFF. The CDR3 region has the DNA TGTGCCAGTACCCCGGGCGGGACCTACACTGAAGCTTTCTTT.

As for this clonotype: With only one base between it and a far larger clone, this is likely a read error. The rearrangement links TRBV6-8 to TRBJ2-3, with D possibly TRBD2 on 5 matching bases. CDR3 length: 15 residues. The germline V gene has CDR1 MNHGY and CDR2 SAAAGT. Trimming pared 5 bases from V and 2 bases from J, leaving 14 bases between. This chain's CDR3 is CASSEAWGVTDTQYF. In DNA, the CDR3 is TGTGCCAGCAGTGAAGCGTGGGGAGTCACAGATACGCAGTATTTT.

This clonotype was seen more than once but under ten times. The genes are TRBV4-1 and TRBJ2-7; D is uncertain. CDR1 is MGHRA, CDR2 YSYEKL, per germline. V shed 4 bases and J shed 0 bases, with 10 bases lying between them. The CDR3 extends over 14 amino acids. The CDR3 spells CASSPGQLSYEQYF. The CDR3 nucleotides read TGCGCCAGCAGCCCCGGCCAGCTCTCCTACGAGCAGTACTTC.

This clonotype was seen at least ten times. This chain joins TRBV2 and TRBJ2-4; D ambiguous. Trimming removed 4 bases at V and 7 bases at J, with 11 bases between. CDR1 SNHLY and CDR2 FYNNEI come from the germline V gene. The CDR3 consists of 13 residues. The CDR3 nucleotides read TGTGCCAGCAGTGCGCTTTTCGGTAACATTCAGTACTTC. It encodes CASSALFGNIQYF.

This clonotype was counted at least ten times. This chain uses TRBV27 with TRBJ1-3; a possible D gene is TRBD1 (5 bases). Germline CDR1 and CDR2: MNHEY and SMNVEV (reference sequence). The ends were cut back, 5 bases at V and 1 base at J, with 15 bases in the middle. The CDR3 consists of 16 residues. As DNA, the CDR3 is TGTGCCAGCAGTCCCTACGGGGGATTATCTGGAAACACCATATATTTT. This translates into CASSPYGGLSGNTIYF.

This clonotype was detected many times. This chain uses TRBV7-2 with TRBJ2-5; perhaps TRBD2 as D (7 bases). Trimming took 2 bases from V and 4 from J, leaving 20 bases between them. CDR1 SGHTA and CDR2 FQGNSA come from the germline V gene. This CDR3 is 17 amino acids long. The DNA for the CDR3 is TGTGCCAGCAGCTTATACGGGGGGCTAAGGGAGGGAGAGACCCAGTACTTC. Its protein product is CASSLYGGLREGETQYF.

This clonotype was found many times. This chain uses TRBV7-9 with TRBJ1-2, with no clear D. Between the trimmed V and J ends, which lost 3 bases and 7 bases, there was a span of 18 bases. This CDR3 has 15 amino acids. Germline CDR1 SEHNR, CDR2 FQNEAQ (reference sequence). CDR3 sequence: CASSFEGYGVIGYTF. DNA of the CDR3: TGTGCCAGCAGCTTTGAAGGGTATGGGGTAATTGGCTACACCTTC.

This clonotype was recorded many times. V gene TRBV18 combines with J gene TRBJ2-5; 9 bases map to TRBD2. V lost 3 bases, J lost 1 base, and 3 bases stayed unmatched. Germline assignment: CDR1 KGHSH and CDR2 LQKENI. The CDR3 consists of 15 residues. The CDR3 coding sequence is TGTGCCAGCTCACCCCTAGCGGGGTTCCAAGAGACCCAGTACTTC. It translates to CASSPLAGFQETQYF.

This clonotype has a handful of counts. This rearrangement joins TRBV3-1 to TRBJ1-6; TRBD1 is a possible D gene (5 bases). Per germline, CDR1 LGHDT and CDR2 YNNKEL (reference sequence). The CDR3 consists of 17 residues. With 0 bases removed from V and 5 bases from J, the gap between germline ends came to 14 bases. The CDR3 spells CASSQDRFRGNNSPLHF. The CDR3 DNA reads as TGTGCCAGCAGCCAAGATCGTTTTAGGGGTAATAATTCACCCCTCCACTTT.

This clonotype was seen many times. The chain carries TRBV14 and TRBJ2-3; the match to TRBD2 covers 8 bases. J was trimmed by 0 bases and V by 9 bases; bases with no gene match: 5. Germline-derived CDR1 and CDR2 are SGHDN and FVKESK. The CDR3 has 14 amino acids. The CDR3 spells CARVAGPSTDTQYF. CDR3 nucleotide sequence: TGTGCCAGGGTAGCGGGGCCTAGCACAGATACGCAGTATTTT.